A single T cell receptor (beta chain) is shown here with its context. This sample is part of a study of T cell changes during pregnancy in multiple sclerosis. Assay used: immunoSEQ multiplex PCR; TCRdb lists only in-frame clones, some missing. The repertoire holds 44,000 or so clones, around 90% seen once, with 5.9% in the top ten. The source of this sequence is a female donor in good health, enrolled as a control in a pregnancy study. The material was CD8+ T cells from peripheral blood mononuclear cells, obtained after pregnancy.

CDR3: CASRSLRQGAGEQYF. In nucleotides, the CDR3 is TGTGCCAGCAGGTCTCTCCGACAGGGGGCGGGCGAGCAGTACTTC. This chain joins TRBV5-8 and TRBJ2-7, with 10 bases identical to TRBD1. The germline gives CDR1 SGHTS, CDR2 YDEGEE. The V gene end was trimmed by 5 bases and the J gene end by 6 bases; junction bases not matched to a gene: 11. The CDR3 runs 15 residues.